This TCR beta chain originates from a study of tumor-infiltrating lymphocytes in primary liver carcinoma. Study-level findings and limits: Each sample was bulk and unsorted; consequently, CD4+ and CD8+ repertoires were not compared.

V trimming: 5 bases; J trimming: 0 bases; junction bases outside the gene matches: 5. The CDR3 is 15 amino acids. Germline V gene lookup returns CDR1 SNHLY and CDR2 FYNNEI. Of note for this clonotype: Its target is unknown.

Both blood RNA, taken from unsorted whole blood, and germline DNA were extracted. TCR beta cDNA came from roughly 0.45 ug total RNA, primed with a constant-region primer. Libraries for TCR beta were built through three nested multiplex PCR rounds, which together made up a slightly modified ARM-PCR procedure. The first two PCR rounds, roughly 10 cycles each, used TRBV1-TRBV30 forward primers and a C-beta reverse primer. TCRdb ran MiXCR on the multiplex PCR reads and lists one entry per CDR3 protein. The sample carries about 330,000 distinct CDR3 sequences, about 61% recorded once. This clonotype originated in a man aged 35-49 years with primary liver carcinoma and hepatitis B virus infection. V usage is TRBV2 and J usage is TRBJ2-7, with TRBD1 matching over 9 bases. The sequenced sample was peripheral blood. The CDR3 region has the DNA TGTGCCAGCAGTTGGGACAGGGATGGCTCCTACGAGCAGTACTTC. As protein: CASSWDRDGSYEQYF.